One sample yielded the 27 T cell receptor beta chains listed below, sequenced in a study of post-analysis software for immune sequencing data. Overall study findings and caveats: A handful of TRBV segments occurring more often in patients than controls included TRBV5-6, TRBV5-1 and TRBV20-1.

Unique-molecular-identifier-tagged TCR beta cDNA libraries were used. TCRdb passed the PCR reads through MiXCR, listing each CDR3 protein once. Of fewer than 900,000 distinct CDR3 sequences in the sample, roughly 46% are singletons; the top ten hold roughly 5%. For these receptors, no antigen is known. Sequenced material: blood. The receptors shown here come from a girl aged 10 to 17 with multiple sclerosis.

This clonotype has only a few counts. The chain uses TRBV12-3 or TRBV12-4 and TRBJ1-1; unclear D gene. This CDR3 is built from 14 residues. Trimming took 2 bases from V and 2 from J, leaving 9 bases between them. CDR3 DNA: TGTGCCAGCAGTTTATTGAGTTTTAACACTGAAGCTTTCTTT. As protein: CASSLLSFNTEAFF.

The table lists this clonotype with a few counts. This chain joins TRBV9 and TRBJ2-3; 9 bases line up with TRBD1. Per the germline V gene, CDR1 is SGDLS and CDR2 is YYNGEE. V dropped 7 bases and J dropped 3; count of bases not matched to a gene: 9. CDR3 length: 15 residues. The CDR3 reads CASQSQDRGTDTQYF. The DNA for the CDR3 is TGTGCCAGCCAAAGTCAGGACAGGGGAACAGATACGCAGTATTTT.

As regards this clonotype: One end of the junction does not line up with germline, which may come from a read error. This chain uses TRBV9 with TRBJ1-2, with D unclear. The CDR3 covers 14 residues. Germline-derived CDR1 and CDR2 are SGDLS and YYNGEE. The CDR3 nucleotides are TGTGTCAGCAGCCCTGAACAGTCCCTCTTGCGCTACACCTTC. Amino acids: CVSSPEQSLLRYTF.

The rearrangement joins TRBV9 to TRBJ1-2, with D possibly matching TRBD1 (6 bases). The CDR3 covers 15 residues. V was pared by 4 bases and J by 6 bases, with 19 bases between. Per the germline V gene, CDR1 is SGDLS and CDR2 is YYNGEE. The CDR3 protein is CASSPRGALIDGYTF. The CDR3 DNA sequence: TGTGCCAGCAGCCCACGGGGGGCCCTAATTGATGGCTACACCTTC.

The CDR3 here is CASSSRGYPRDIQYF. CDR3 sequence (DNA): TGTGCCAGCAGCTCCCGAGGGTACCCTAGGGACATTCAGTACTTC. This chain uses TRBV5-6 with TRBJ2-4; possibly TRBD2 for D (5 bases). The V end lost 3 bases, the J end lost 8 bases, and 18 bases lay between the germline ends. There are 15 residues in the CDR3. CDR1 and CDR2 (germline): SGHDT, YYEEEE.

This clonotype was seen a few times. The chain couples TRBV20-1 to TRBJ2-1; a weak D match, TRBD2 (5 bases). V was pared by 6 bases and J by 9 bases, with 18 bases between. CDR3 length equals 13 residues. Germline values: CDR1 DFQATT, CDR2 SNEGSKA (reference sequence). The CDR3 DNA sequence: TGCAGTGCCCCCGGTACTAGACCAAGTGAGCAGTTCTTC. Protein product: CSAPGTRPSEQFF.

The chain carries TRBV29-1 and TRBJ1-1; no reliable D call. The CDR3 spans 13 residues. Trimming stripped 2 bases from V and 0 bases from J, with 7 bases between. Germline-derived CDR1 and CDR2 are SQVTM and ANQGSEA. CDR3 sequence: CSVETSMNTEAFF. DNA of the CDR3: TGCAGCGTTGAAACGTCTATGAACACTGAAGCTTTCTTT.

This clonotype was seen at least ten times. The CDR3 spells CASSLVGGTRRIDEQFF. CDR3 DNA: TGCGCCAGCAGCTTGGTGGGCGGGACTAGACGTATCGATGAGCAGTTCTTC. V gene TRBV5-1 combines with J gene TRBJ2-1, with 8 bases identical to TRBD2. Per the germline V gene, CDR1 is SGHRS and CDR2 is YFSETQ. Trimming took 0 bases from V and 8 from J; bases not matched to a gene: 13. CDR3 length: 17 amino acids.

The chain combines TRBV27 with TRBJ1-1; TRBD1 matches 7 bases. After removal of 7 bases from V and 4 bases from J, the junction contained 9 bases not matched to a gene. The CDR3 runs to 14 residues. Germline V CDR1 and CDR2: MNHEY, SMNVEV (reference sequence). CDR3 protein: CASNEWAGGTEAFF. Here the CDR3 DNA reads TGTGCCAGCAACGAATGGGCAGGGGGCACTGAAGCTTTCTTT.

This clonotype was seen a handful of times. In DNA form, the CDR3 reads TGCAGTGCTAGAGATCCCCAGGTATACAATGAGCAGTTCTTC. It specifies CSARDPQVYNEQFF. J is TRBJ2-1 and V is TRBV20-1; unclear D gene. The CDR3 loop spans 14 amino acids. Per germline, CDR1 DFQATT and CDR2 SNEGSKA (reference sequence). Trimming pared 0 bases from V and 4 bases from J, leaving 10 bases between.

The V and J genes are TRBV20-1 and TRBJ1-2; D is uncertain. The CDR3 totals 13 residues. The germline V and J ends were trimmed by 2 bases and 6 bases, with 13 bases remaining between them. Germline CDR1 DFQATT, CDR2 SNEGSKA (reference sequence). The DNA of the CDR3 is TGCAGTGCTAGATACGACGGAGGTAATGGCTACACCTTC. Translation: CSARYDGGNGYTF.

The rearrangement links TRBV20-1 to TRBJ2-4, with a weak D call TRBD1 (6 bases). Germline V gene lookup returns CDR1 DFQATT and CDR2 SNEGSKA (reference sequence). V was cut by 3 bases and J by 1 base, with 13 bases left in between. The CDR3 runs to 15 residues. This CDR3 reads CSASRSGEAKNIQYF. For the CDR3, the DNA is TGCAGTGCTAGTCGGTCAGGGGAGGCCAAAAACATTCAGTACTTC.

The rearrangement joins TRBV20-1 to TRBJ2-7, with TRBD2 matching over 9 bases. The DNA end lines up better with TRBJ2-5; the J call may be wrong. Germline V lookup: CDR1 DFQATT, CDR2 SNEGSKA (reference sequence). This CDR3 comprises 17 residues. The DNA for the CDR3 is TGCAGTGCTAGAGATTCGCGGACTAGCGTGGGAGTGGAGACCCAGTACTTC. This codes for CSARDSRTSVGVETQYF.

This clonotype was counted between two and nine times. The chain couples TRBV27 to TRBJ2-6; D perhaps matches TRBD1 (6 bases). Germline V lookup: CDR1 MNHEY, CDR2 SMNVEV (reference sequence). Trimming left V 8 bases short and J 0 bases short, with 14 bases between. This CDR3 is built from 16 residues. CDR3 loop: CASSYSGASGANVLTF. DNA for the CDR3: TGTGCCAGCTCATATTCAGGGGCCTCTGGGGCCAACGTCCTGACTTTC.

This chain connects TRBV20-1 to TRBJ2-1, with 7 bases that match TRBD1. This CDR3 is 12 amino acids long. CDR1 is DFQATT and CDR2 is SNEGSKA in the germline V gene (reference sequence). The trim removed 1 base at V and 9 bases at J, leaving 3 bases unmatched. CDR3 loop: CSARVTGSEQFF. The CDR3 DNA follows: TGCAGTGCTAGAGTGACAGGGTCTGAGCAGTTCTTC.

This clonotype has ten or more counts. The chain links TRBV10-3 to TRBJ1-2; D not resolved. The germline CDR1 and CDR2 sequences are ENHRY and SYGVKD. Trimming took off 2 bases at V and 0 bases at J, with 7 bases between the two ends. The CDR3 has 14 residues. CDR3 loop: CAISEGNSNYGYTF. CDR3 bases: TGTGCCATCAGTGAGGGCAACTCTAACTATGGCTACACCTTC.

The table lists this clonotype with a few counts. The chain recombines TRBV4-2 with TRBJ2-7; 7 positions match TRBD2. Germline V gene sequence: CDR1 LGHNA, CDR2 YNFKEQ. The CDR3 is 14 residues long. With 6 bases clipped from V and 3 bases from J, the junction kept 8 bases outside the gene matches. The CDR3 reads CASRTSTGGYEQYF. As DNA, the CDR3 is TGTGCCAGCAGAACTTCAACGGGGGGCTACGAGCAGTACTTC.

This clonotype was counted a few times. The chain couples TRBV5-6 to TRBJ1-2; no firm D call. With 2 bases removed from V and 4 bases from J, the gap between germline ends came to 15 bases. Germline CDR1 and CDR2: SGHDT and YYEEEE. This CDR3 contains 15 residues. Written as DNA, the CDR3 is TGTGCCAGCAGCTTTTTCGCGGCGGCGGGCTATGGCTACACCTTC. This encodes CASSFFAAAGYGYTF.

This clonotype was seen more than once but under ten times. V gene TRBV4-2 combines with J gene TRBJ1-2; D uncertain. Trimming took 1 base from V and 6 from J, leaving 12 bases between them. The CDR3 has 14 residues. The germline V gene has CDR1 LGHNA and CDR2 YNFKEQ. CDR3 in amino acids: CASSQARRADGYTF. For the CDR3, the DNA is TGTGCCAGCAGCCAAGCTCGTAGGGCTGATGGCTACACCTTC.

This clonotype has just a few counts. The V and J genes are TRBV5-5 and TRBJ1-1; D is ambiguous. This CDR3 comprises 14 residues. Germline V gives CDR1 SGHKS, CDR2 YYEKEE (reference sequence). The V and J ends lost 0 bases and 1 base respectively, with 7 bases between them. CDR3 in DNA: TGTGCCAGCAGCTTGGCCTACAGGAACACTGAAGCTTTCTTT. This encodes CASSLAYRNTEAFF.

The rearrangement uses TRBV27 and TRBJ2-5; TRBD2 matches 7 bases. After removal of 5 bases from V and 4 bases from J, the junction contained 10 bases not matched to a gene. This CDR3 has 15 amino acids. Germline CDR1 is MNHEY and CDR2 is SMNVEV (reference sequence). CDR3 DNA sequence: TGTGCCAGCAGTAAAGCGGGATTCGGATTAGAGACCCAGTACTTC. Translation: CASSKAGFGLETQYF.

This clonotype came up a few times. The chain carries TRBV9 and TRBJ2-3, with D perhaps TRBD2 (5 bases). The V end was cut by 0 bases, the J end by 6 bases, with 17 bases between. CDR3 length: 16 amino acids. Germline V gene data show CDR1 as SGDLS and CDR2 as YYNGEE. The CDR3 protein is CASSVASTGSEDTQYF. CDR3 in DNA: TGTGCCAGCAGCGTAGCATCGACGGGGAGCGAGGATACGCAGTATTTT.

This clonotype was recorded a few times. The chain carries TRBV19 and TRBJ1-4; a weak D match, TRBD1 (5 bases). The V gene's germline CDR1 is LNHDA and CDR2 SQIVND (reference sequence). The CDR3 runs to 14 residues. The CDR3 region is CATGLSLGDEKLFF. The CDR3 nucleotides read TGTGCAACAGGACTATCCTTAGGGGATGAAAAACTGTTTTTT.

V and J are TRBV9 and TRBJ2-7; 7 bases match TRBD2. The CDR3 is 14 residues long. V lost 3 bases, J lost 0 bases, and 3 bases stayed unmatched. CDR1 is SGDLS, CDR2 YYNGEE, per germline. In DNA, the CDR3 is TGTGCCAGCAGCGCCGGGACTACCTCCTACGAGCAGTACTTC. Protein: CASSAGTTSYEQYF.

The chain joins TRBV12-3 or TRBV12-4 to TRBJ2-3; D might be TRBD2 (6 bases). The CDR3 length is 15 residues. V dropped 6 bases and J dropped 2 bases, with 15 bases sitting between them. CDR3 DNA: TGTGCCAGCAGCCTGAGCGGAGGGCCCACAGATACGCAGTATTTT. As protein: CASSLSGGPTDTQYF.

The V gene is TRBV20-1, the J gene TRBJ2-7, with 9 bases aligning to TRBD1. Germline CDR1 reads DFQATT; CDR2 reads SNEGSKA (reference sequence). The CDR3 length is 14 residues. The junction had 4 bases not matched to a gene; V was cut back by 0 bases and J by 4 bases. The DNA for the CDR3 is TGCAGTGCTAGAGATCTGACAGGGGGGTACGAGCAGTACTTC. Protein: CSARDLTGGYEQYF.

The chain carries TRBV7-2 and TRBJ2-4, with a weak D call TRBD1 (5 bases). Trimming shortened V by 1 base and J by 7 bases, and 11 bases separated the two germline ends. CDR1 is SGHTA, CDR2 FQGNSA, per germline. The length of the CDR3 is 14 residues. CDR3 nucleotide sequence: TGTGCCAGCAGCTTAGAATATGGGGCCAACATTCAGTACTTC. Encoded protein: CASSLEYGANIQYF.